Following are 10 T cell receptor beta chains from one sample sequenced in a study of cytomegalovirus exposure and HLA in healthy donors. The PCR employed 60 Vbeta primers together with 13 Jbeta primers. Clones were sequenced by immunoSEQ multiplex PCR, and TCRdb holds only the in-frame ones, with some missing. This table has 130,000 to 150,000 clones, about 85% appearing once. The sequenced material came from PBMCs. The receptors were sampled from a boy between 2 and 15 years old in good health and CMV-seronegative.

The chain joins TRBV19 to TRBJ2-1; 10 nucleotides align to TRBD2. Losses at the gene ends were 3 bases for V and 10 bases for J; bases not matched to a gene: 18. This CDR3 has 18 amino acids. Germline values: CDR1 LNHDA, CDR2 SQIVND (reference sequence). Here the CDR3 reads CASSIPQPLAGAPREQFF. The DNA of the CDR3 is TGTGCCAGTAGTATTCCCCAACCCCTAGCGGGGGCGCCTAGGGAGCAGTTCTTC.

V and J are TRBV6-5 and TRBJ2-7; 9 bases agree with TRBD2. The CDR3 loop spans 15 amino acids. In germline, CDR1 is MNHEY, CDR2 SVGAGI. After removal of 6 bases from V and 0 bases from J, the junction contained 6 bases not matched to a gene. CDR3 in amino acids: CASSVIAGDSYEQYF. In DNA form, the CDR3 reads TGTGCCAGCAGCGTAATAGCGGGAGACTCCTACGAGCAGTACTTC.

The rearrangement uses TRBV10-1 and TRBJ2-3; a possible D gene is TRBD2 (6 bases). Per germline, CDR1 WNHNN and CDR2 SYGVQD (reference sequence). V gave up 3 bases and J gave up 1 base, with 11 bases separating them. This CDR3 region has 15 residues. CDR3 coding DNA: TGCGCCAGCAGTGAAGTCGGGAGAGGCACAGATACGCAGTATTTT. As protein: CASSEVGRGTDTQYF.

This clone occurred once. The J gene is TRBJ2-5, the V gene TRBV11-3, with 12 bases lining up with TRBD2. There are 15 residues in the CDR3. V trimming: 5 bases; J trimming: 5 bases; junction bases outside the gene matches: 6. Germline V gene lookup returns CDR1 SGHNT and CDR2 YENEEA. The CDR3 DNA follows: TGTGCCAGCAGCAAACGACTAGCGGGAGATGAGACCCAGTACTTC. Translating gives CASSKRLAGDETQYF.

This clone was seen more than once but under ten times. V and J are TRBV5-1 and TRBJ1-1; weak D call: TRBD1 (5 bases). This CDR3 is 15 amino acids long. In germline, CDR1 is SGHRS, CDR2 YFSETQ. V was shortened by 0 bases and J by 5 bases, with 14 bases between the two germline ends. For the CDR3, the DNA is TGCGCCAGCAGCTTGGGCCAGGGTTTTGAGACTGAAGCTTTCTTT. Amino acid sequence: CASSLGQGFETEAFF. The full variable domain, rest sourced from reference TRBV5-1 and TRBJ1-1, is KAGVTQTPRYLIKTRGQQVTLSCSPISGHRSVSWYQQTPGQGLQFLFEYFSETQRNKGNFPGRFSGRQFSNSRSEMNVSTLELGDSALYLCASSLGQGFETEAFFGQGTRLTVV.

The gene calls are TRBV27 and TRBJ2-7; TRBD1 agrees at 10 bases. Germline V gene lookup returns CDR1 MNHEY and CDR2 SMNVEV (reference sequence). V gave up 8 bases and J gave up 9 bases; unmatched junction bases: 16. This CDR3 has 15 amino acids. Here the CDR3 reads CASAKFTGQGYLQYF. The CDR3 nucleotides read TGTGCCAGCGCGAAATTCACGGGACAGGGGTATTTGCAGTACTTC.

This clone was recorded a few times. The rearrangement uses TRBV4-3 and TRBJ2-4, with 16 nucleotides matching TRBD2. This CDR3 is 17 amino acids long. V gave up 4 bases and J gave up 5 bases; unmatched junction bases: 5. Germline V lookup: CDR1 LGHNA, CDR2 YSLEER. CDR3 amino acids: CASSPGTSGRAENIQYF. CDR3 coding DNA: TGCGCCAGCAGCCCAGGGACTAGCGGGAGGGCCGAAAACATTCAGTACTTC.

This clone was seen only a few times. The chain employs TRBV5-1 and TRBJ1-6; D unresolved. Trimming pared 4 bases from V and 0 bases from J, leaving 20 bases between. Germline V CDR1 and CDR2: SGHRS, YFSETQ. The CDR3 sequence is 19 residues long. CDR3: CASSLKDSEKSSYNSPLHF. The CDR3 DNA reads TGCGCCAGCAGCCTTAAGGATAGCGAGAAGAGCTCCTATAATTCACCCCTCCACTTT.

CDR3 residues: CASSFNQYEQYF. The CDR3, as DNA: TGTGCCAGCAGCTTTAATCAGTACGAGCAGTACTTC. V usage is TRBV7-2 and J usage is TRBJ2-7; the D is unclear. Germline assignment: CDR1 SGHTA and CDR2 FQGNSA. There are 12 residues in the CDR3. Trimming pared 3 bases from V and 4 bases from J, leaving 7 bases between.

The J gene is TRBJ1-5, the V gene TRBV15, with D unresolved. The CDR3 runs to 15 residues. Germline V CDR1 and CDR2: LNHNV, YYDKDF (reference sequence). V lost 0 bases and J 0 bases, leaving 6 bases between the germline ends. DNA for the CDR3: TGTGCCACCAGCAGAGATCGGTCTAGCAATCAGCCCCAGCATTTT. It specifies CATSRDRSSNQPQHF.